The source of this T cell receptor (beta chain) is a study of OX40 agonist ivuxolimab in advanced cancers. Between the trimmed V and J ends, which lost 3 bases and 6 bases, there was a span of 11 bases. The CDR3 covers 13 residues. Per germline, CDR1 MNHEY and CDR2 SMNVEV (reference sequence). This clone was seen a few times. Method: immunoSEQ multiplex PCR; TCRdb's copy keeps in-frame clones and lacks some. The data show about 18,000 clones, around three quarters seen once. The sample here was CD4+ or CD8+ T cells sorted from blood, taken in a trial of the OX40 agonist ivuxolimab. The chain has TRBV27 and TRBJ1-2; weak D call: TRBD1 (5 bases). The origin of this receptor is an adult with an advanced solid tumor such as melanoma, head and neck, liver or kidney cancer. CDR3 nucleotide sequence: TGTGCCAGCAGTTTCGGTGGGGGGGATGGCTACACCTTC. Translation: CASSFGGGDGYTF.